The entry below describes one TCR beta chain. Its target is unknown. This record comes from a study of post-analysis software for immune sequencing data. Across the whole study: Multiple sclerosis in the patients followed relapsing-remitting, secondary progressive and progressive-relapsing courses. General study points: When patients were compared with controls, a handful of TRBV segments were more frequent, TRBV5-6, TRBV5-1 and TRBV20-1 among them.

V lost 6 bases and J lost 2, with 9 bases in between. From germline, CDR1 is DFQATT and CDR2 SNEGSKA (reference sequence). This CDR3 comprises 12 residues. The TCR beta cDNA libraries carried unique molecular identifiers. A single record per CDR3 protein comes from TCRdb applying MiXCR to the PCR reads. The repertoire consists of hundreds of thousands of distinct CDR3 sequences, with 30% occurring once and the leading ten covering around 0.56%. This sequence originates from a girl aged 10 to 17 with multiple sclerosis. The sequenced sample consisted of blood. The rearrangement uses TRBV20-1 and TRBJ2-3; D not resolved. The CDR3 DNA reads as TGCAGTGCGGATATGTTCACAGATACGCAGTATTTT. This encodes CSADMFTDTQYF.